Sequencing of this T cell receptor beta chain was carried out in a study of T cells after yellow fever vaccination. General study points: Reappearance after the booster was observed for most primary-vaccination clones (roughly 97% CD4, around 90% CD8).

The V end was cut by 0 bases, the J end by 2 bases, with 14 bases between. The V gene's germline CDR1 is MNHEY and CDR2 SVGEGT. The CDR3 length is 17 residues. TCRdb fed the 5' RACE reads into MiXCR, producing one record per CDR3 protein. The data show 300,000 to 350,000 distinct CDR3 sequences, approximately 4% seen once. Remarks on this clonotype: Antigen unknown.

This chain connects TRBV6-2 or TRBV6-3 to TRBJ1-5; D is uncertain. The sequencing here drew on PBMCs, taken 15 days after the yellow fever booster vaccination. The sequence came from a man aged 18 to 30 who received the YFV17D yellow fever vaccine. The CDR3 DNA sequence: TGTGCCAGCAGTTACTCTGACATACCGACTGGCAATCAGCCCCAGCATTTT. The encoded protein is CASSYSDIPTGNQPQHF.